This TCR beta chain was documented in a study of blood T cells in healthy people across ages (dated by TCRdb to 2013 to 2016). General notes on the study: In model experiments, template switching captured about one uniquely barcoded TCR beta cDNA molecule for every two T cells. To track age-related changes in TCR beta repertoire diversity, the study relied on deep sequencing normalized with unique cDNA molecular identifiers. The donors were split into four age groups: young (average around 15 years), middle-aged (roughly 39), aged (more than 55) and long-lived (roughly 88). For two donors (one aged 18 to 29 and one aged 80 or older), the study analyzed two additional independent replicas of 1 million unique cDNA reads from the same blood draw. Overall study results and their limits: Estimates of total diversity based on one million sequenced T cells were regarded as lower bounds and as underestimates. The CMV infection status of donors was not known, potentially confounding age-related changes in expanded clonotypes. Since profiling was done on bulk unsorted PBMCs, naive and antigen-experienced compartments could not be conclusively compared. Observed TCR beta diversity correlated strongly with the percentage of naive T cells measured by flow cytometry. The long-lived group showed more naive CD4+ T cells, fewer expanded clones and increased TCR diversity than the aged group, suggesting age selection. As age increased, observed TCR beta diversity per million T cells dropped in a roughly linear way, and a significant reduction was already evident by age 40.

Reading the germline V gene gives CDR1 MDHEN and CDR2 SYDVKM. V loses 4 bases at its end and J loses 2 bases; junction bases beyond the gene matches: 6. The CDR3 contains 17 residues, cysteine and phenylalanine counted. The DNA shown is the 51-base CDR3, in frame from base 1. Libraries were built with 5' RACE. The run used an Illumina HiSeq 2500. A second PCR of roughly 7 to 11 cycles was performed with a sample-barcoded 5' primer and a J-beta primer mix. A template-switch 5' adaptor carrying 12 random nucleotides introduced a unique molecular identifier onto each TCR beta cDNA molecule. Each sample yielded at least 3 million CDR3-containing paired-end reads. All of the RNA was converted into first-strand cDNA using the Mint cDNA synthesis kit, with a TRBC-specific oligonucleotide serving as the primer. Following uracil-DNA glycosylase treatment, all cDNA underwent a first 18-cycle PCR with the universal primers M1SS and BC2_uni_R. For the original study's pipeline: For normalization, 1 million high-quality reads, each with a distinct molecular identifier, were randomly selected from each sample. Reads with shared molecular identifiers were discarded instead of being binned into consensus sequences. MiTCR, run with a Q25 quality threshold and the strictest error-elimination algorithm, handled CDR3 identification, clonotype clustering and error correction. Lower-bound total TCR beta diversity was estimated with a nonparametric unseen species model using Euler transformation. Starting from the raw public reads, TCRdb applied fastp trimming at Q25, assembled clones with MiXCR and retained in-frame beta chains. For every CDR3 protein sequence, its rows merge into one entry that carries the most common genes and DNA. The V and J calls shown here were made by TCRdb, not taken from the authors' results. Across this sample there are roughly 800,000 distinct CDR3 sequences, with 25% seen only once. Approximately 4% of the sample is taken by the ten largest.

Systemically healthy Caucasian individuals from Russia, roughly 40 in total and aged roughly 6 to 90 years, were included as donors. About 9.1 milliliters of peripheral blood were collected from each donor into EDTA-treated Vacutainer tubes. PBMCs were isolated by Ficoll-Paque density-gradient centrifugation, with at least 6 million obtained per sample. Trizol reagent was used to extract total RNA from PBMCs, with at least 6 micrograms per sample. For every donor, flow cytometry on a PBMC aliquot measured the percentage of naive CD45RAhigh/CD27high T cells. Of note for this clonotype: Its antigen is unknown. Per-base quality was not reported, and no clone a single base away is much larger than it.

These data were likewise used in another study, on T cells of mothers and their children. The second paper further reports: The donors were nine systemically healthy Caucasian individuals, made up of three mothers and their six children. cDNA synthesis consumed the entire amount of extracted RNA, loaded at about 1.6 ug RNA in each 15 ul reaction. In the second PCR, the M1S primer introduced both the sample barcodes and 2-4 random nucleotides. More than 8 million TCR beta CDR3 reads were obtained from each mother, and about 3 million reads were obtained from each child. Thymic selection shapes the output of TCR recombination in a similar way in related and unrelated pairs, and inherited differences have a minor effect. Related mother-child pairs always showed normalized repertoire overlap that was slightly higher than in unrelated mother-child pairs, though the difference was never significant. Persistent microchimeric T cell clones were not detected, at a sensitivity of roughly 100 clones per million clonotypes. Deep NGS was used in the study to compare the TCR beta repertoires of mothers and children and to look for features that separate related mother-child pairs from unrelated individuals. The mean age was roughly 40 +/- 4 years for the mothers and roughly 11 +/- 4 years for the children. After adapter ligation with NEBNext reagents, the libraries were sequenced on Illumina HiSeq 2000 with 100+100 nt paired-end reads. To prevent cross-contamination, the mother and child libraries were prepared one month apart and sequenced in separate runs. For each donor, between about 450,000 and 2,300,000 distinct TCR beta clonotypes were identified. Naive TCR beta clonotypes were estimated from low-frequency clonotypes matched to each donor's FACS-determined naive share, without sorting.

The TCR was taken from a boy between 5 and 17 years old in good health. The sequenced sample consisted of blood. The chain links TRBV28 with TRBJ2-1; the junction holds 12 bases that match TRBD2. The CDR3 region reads CASSSLTSGGPYNEQFF. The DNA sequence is TGTGCCAGCAGTTCCTTAACTAGCGGGGGGCCCTACAATGAGCAGTTCTTC.